The 27 T cell receptor beta chains below were found in one sample sequenced in a study of blood T cell repertoires in COVID-19. TCRdb keeps only in-frame clones here, not all; method: immunoSEQ multiplex PCR. The repertoire holds approximately 190,000 clones, with 88% as singletons. Sequencing used peripheral blood. These receptor sequences come from a middle-aged woman who had recovered from COVID-19.

A single count supports this clone. The chain has TRBV5-4 and TRBJ2-7; D is undetermined. The CDR3 spans 15 residues. V lost 2 bases, J lost 0 bases, and 12 bases lay in between. Germline loops: CDR1 SGHNT, CDR2 YYREEE (reference sequence). DNA for the CDR3: TGTGCCAGCAGCTTCGAGGCGTTGAGCTCCTACGAGCAGTACTTC. Encoded protein: CASSFEALSSYEQYF.

This sequence joins TRBV2 and TRBJ1-1; a possible D gene is TRBD1 (5 bases). Germline CDR1 SNHLY, CDR2 FYNNEI. Trimming removed 5 bases at V and 4 bases at J, with 8 bases between. CDR3 length equals 12 residues. The CDR3 is CASSPGGTEAFF. The CDR3 DNA sequence: TGTGCCAGCAGTCCGGGGGGCACTGAAGCTTTCTTT.

V and J are TRBV6-2 or TRBV6-3 and TRBJ2-1; maybe TRBD2 (5 bases). The CDR3 totals 12 residues. V was trimmed by 6 bases and J by 12 bases, leaving 15 bases between them. Per germline, CDR1 MNHEY and CDR2 SVGEGT. The CDR3 DNA reads as TGTGCCAGCAGCAACTACGTAGCGAGGCAGTTCTTC. Translated, it gives CASSNYVARQFF.

There are a few counts of this clone. The rearrangement links TRBV7-8 to TRBJ1-5, with D possibly being TRBD1 (6 bases). Germline assignment: CDR1 SGHVS and CDR2 FQNEAQ. This CDR3 is built from 16 residues. Trimming took 2 bases from V and 7 from J, leaving 18 bases between them. CDR3: CASSLMGEGGQQPQHF. The DNA of the CDR3 is TGTGCCAGCAGCTTAATGGGGGAGGGGGGCCAACAGCCCCAGCATTTT.

The rearrangement uses TRBV5-6 and TRBJ1-2; 8 bases map to TRBD1. The J segment lost 6 bases and the V segment lost 4 bases, leaving 8 bases of the junction unmatched. The CDR3 spans 14 residues. In germline, CDR1 is SGHDT, CDR2 YYEEEE. The CDR3 bases are TGTGCCAGCAGCCCCCCGGACAGGGCAGATGGCTACACCTTC. Translated: CASSPPDRADGYTF.

In DNA form, the CDR3 reads TGCGCCAGCCGCCGGGACACCAATAATTCACCCCTCCACTTT. Amino acids: CASRRDTNNSPLHF. The J gene is TRBJ1-6, the V gene TRBV5-1, with D possibly matching TRBD1 (6 bases). The CDR3 is 14 amino acids. Trimming pared 7 bases from V and 5 bases from J, leaving 13 bases between. Germline assignment: CDR1 SGHRS and CDR2 YFSETQ. Together with reference TRBV5-1 and TRBJ1-6, the CDR3 gives the full variable domain: KAGVTQTPRYLIKTRGQQVTLSCSPISGHRSVSWYQQTPGQGLQFLFEYFSETQRNKGNFPGRFSGRQFSNSRSEMNVSTLELGDSALYLCASRRDTNNSPLHFGNGTRLTVT.

This rearrangement joins TRBV18 to TRBJ1-3, with 7 bases lining up with TRBD1. The CDR3 length is 15 residues. Per germline, CDR1 KGHSH and CDR2 LQKENI. J gave up 4 bases and V 6 bases, and 9 bases lay outside the gene matches. CDR3 coding DNA: TGTGCCAGCTCTCCTACAGGGGACTCGGGAAACACCATATATTTT. Translating gives CASSPTGDSGNTIYF.

This clone occurred once. The chain employs TRBV2 and TRBJ2-1, with D possibly being TRBD2 (6 bases). Per the germline V gene, CDR1 is SNHLY and CDR2 is FYNNEI. V lost 6 bases and J lost 7, with 19 bases in between. This CDR3 is built from 15 residues. DNA for the CDR3: TGTGCCAGCAGGGCAACCTCTAGCGAGGGGAATGAGCAGTTCTTC. This codes for CASRATSSEGNEQFF.

V and J are TRBV5-1 and TRBJ2-3; D might be TRBD2 (5 bases). CDR3 length equals 17 residues. Trimming left V 3 bases short and J 0 bases short, with 17 bases between. Per germline, CDR1 SGHRS and CDR2 YFSETQ. CDR3 coding DNA: TGCGCCAGCAGCTGGACGTCAGCGGACCTAAGCACAGATACGCAGTATTTT. Translated: CASSWTSADLSTDTQYF.

V and J are TRBV19 and TRBJ2-1, with a weak D call TRBD1 (5 bases). Trimming cost V 3 bases and J 6 bases, with 12 bases left between them. This CDR3 is 14 amino acids long. Germline CDR1 is LNHDA and CDR2 is SQIVND (reference sequence). The CDR3 DNA follows: TGTGCCAGTAGTATTGGTAGTAGGGGCAATGAGCAGTTCTTC. This gives the protein CASSIGSRGNEQFF.

The chain recombines TRBV6-2 or TRBV6-3 with TRBJ1-4; no firm D call. From germline, CDR1 is MNHEY and CDR2 SVGEGT. The CDR3 is 12 residues long. Trimming left V 0 bases short and J 8 bases short, with 4 bases between. The CDR3 protein is CASSYSREKLFF. CDR3 DNA: TGTGCCAGCAGTTACTCGAGGGAAAAACTGTTTTTT.

This rearrangement joins TRBV7-8 to TRBJ1-5, with D possibly TRBD1 on 5 matching bases. V lost 5 bases, J lost 4 bases, and 12 bases lay in between. Per the germline V gene, CDR1 is SGHVS and CDR2 is FQNEAQ. The CDR3 contains 14 residues. The CDR3 region is CASSDGRGNQPQHF. The CDR3 coding sequence is TGTGCCAGCAGCGATGGACGGGGGAATCAGCCCCAGCATTTT.

The chain links TRBV27 to TRBJ2-7; no firm D call. The CDR3 length is 11 residues. Germline V lookup: CDR1 MNHEY, CDR2 SMNVEV (reference sequence). Written as DNA, the CDR3 is TGTGCAAATTCCTTCGACGGCGGGCAGTACTTC. Its protein is CANSFDGGQYF.

The rearrangement uses TRBV7-2 and TRBJ2-7, with a weak D call TRBD2 (5 bases). Trimming left V 1 base short and J 5 bases short, with 18 bases between. Germline V gene data show CDR1 as SGHTA and CDR2 as FQGNSA. The CDR3 sequence is 16 residues long. The DNA for the CDR3 is TGTGCCAGCAGCTTAGGCGGTGGAGGCGGACGTAACGAGCAGTACTTC. Protein sequence: CASSLGGGGGRNEQYF.

V is TRBV5-1 and J is TRBJ2-2; 11 bases are a match to TRBD2. The V gene's germline CDR1 is SGHRS and CDR2 YFSETQ. This CDR3 has 19 amino acids. J lost 4 bases, V lost 4 bases, and 15 bases had no gene match. The CDR3 here is CASSIPGLAVAKGTGELFF. The CDR3 DNA reads as TGCGCCAGCAGCATACCGGGACTAGCGGTTGCGAAGGGCACCGGGGAGCTGTTTTTT.

The J gene is TRBJ2-7, the V gene TRBV7-3; TRBD1 matches 9 bases. The CDR3 loop spans 14 amino acids. Germline-derived CDR1 and CDR2 are SGHTA and FQGTGA. After removal of 2 bases from V and 3 bases from J, the junction contained 2 bases not matched to a gene. Here the CDR3 reads CASSLGQGNYEQYF. CDR3 DNA sequence: TGTGCCAGCAGCTTAGGACAGGGGAACTACGAGCAGTACTTC.

V and J are TRBV7-9 and TRBJ2-3, with TRBD2 as a possible D gene (5 bases). Germline-derived CDR1 and CDR2 are SEHNR and FQNEAQ (reference sequence). The V end was cut by 2 bases, the J end by 8 bases, with 14 bases between. There are 14 residues in the CDR3. For the CDR3, the DNA is TGTGCCAGCAGCTTACGGGATGGCACGGGTACGCAGTATTTT. Translated, it gives CASSLRDGTGTQYF.

This chain uses TRBV10-3 with TRBJ2-2, with a tentative D call TRBD2 (6 bases). The germline V gene encodes CDR1 ENHRY and CDR2 SYGVKD. The CDR3 length is 15 residues. The V gene lost 4 bases and the J gene lost 4 bases, with 13 bases spanning the gap. The CDR3: CAISGSSVATGELFF. CDR3 sequence (DNA): TGTGCCATCAGTGGATCTAGCGTGGCCACCGGGGAGCTGTTTTTT.

This chain connects TRBV5-1 to TRBJ1-4; 9 positions agree with TRBD1. V trimming: 3 bases; J trimming: 7 bases; junction bases outside the gene matches: 4. CDR1 is SGHRS and CDR2 is YFSETQ in the germline V gene. CDR3 size: 14 residues. Here the CDR3 reads CASSSTGGTEKLFF. Written as DNA, the CDR3 is TGCGCCAGCAGCTCGACAGGGGGAACTGAAAAACTGTTTTTT.

The genes are TRBV5-1 and TRBJ2-3, with D perhaps TRBD1 (5 bases). This CDR3 region has 16 residues. Germline-derived CDR1 and CDR2 are SGHRS and YFSETQ. V was trimmed by 0 bases and J by 5 bases, leaving 16 bases between them. CDR3 protein: CASSLAGPVTQDTQYF. DNA of the CDR3: TGCGCCAGCAGCTTGGCAGGGCCTGTGACACAAGATACGCAGTATTTT.

There are a few counts of this clone. The chain has TRBV4-2 and TRBJ2-1; tentative D call: TRBD1 (6 bases). The CDR3 totals 20 residues. With 3 bases removed from V and 2 bases from J, the gap between germline ends came to 26 bases. Germline loops: CDR1 LGHNA, CDR2 YNFKEQ. CDR3 loop: CASSQAGQRRGREAYNEQFF. CDR3 in DNA: TGTGCCAGCAGCCAGGCCGGACAGAGAAGGGGCAGGGAAGCCTACAATGAGCAGTTCTTC.

The sample holds one count of this clone. The rearrangement uses TRBV20-1 and TRBJ1-2, with D maybe TRBD1 (5 bases). Germline CDR1 is DFQATT and CDR2 is SNEGSKA (reference sequence). The CDR3 is 10 residues long. Trimming shortened V by 7 bases and J by 7 bases, and 10 bases separated the two germline ends. The CDR3 coding sequence is TGCAGTGGTAAAAGGGGTGGCTACACCTTC. It specifies CSGKRGGYTF.

In nucleotides, the CDR3 is TGTGCCAGTAGTATAGATCCCGACAGGGGGAACACTGAAGCTTTCTTT. Amino acids: CASSIDPDRGNTEAFF. The V call is TRBV19, the J call TRBJ1-1, with 8 bases fitting TRBD1. The V gene's germline CDR1 is LNHDA and CDR2 SQIVND (reference sequence). V gave up 0 bases and J gave up 1 base; unmatched junction bases: 4. The CDR3 loop spans 16 amino acids.

CDR3 bases: TGTGCCAGCAGCTTACAACTCTATGGCTACACCTTC. The encoded protein is CASSLQLYGYTF. The J gene is TRBJ1-2, the V gene TRBV7-2; D gene ambiguous. With 2 bases removed from V and 4 bases from J, the gap between germline ends came to 5 bases. The CDR3 consists of 12 residues. CDR1 and CDR2 (germline): SGHTA, FQGNSA.

The chain carries TRBV4-3 and TRBJ2-1; 9 positions agree with TRBD2. Germline CDR1 LGHNA, CDR2 YSLEER. This CDR3 is built from 17 residues. The V segment lost 0 bases and the J segment 7 bases; nucleotides outside the gene matches: 10. CDR3 coding DNA: TGCGCCAGCAGCCAAGATAGGGCGGGAGGGCCGGATAATGAGCAGTTCTTC. It codes for CASSQDRAGGPDNEQFF.

The rearrangement links TRBV5-1 to TRBJ2-1; 15 bases align to TRBD2. Germline-derived CDR1 and CDR2 are SGHRS and YFSETQ. This CDR3 comprises 18 residues. The ends lost 4 bases at V and 7 bases at J; junction bases unmatched: 12. DNA for the CDR3: TGCGCCAGCAGCCGGGGACTAGCGGGAGGCTTTTCTACAAATGAGCAGTTCTTC. Translation: CASSRGLAGGFSTNEQFF. The complete variable domain, with remaining parts taken from reference TRBV5-1 and TRBJ2-1, reads KAGVTQTPRYLIKTRGQQVTLSCSPISGHRSVSWYQQTPGQGLQFLFEYFSETQRNKGNFPGRFSGRQFSNSRSEMNVSTLELGDSALYLCASSRGLAGGFSTNEQFFGPGTRLTVL.

The genes are TRBV11-2 and TRBJ2-5, with a weak D call TRBD2 (5 bases). Germline assignment: CDR1 SGHAT and CDR2 FQNNGV. V gave up 5 bases and J gave up 2 bases, with 12 bases separating them. The CDR3 totals 14 residues. Written as DNA, the CDR3 is TGTGCCAGCAGCATCAGCGGTGAGCAAGAGACCCAGTACTTC. It translates to CASSISGEQETQYF. The full variable domain, in which reference TRBV11-2 and TRBJ2-5 provide the parts outside the CDR3, is EAGVAQSPRYKIIEKRQSVAFWCNPISGHATLYWYQQILGQGPKLLIQFQNNGVVDDSQLPKDRFSAERLKGVDSTLKIQPAKLEDSAVYLCASSISGEQETQYFGPGTRLLVL.